The clone carrying this TCR beta chain was recorded at least ten times. Its matching antigen is unknown. This specimen belongs to a study of read filtering for tumor transcriptome and immune sequencing. Study as a whole: The cohort had about 16 men and approximately 15 women aged roughly 40 to 90, mean around 63 years.

CDR3 length equals 16 residues. J gave up 5 bases and V 2 bases, and 10 bases lay outside the gene matches. Germline assignment: CDR1 LGHDT and CDR2 YNNKEL (reference sequence). From 350 to 500 ng of RNA, a library with molecular barcoded alpha/delta and beta/gamma adaptors was made. TCRdb redid the calling of the reads with MiXCR, one entry per CDR3 protein. The profile shows 30,000 to 45,000 distinct CDR3 sequences, roughly 13% of them singletons. Study-level results: Even smaller IR-seq throughput identified most shared clonotypes.

This clonotype originated in a donor at least 40 years old with multiple myeloma. The chain links TRBV3-1 to TRBJ2-5, with TRBD1 matching 8 bases. The sequencing input was a population of CD138-negative cells sorted from bone marrow. CDR3 sequence reads: CASSQRVTGGRETQYF. CDR3 DNA sequence: TGTGCCAGCAGCCAAAGAGTAACAGGGGGGCGTGAGACCCAGTACTTC.